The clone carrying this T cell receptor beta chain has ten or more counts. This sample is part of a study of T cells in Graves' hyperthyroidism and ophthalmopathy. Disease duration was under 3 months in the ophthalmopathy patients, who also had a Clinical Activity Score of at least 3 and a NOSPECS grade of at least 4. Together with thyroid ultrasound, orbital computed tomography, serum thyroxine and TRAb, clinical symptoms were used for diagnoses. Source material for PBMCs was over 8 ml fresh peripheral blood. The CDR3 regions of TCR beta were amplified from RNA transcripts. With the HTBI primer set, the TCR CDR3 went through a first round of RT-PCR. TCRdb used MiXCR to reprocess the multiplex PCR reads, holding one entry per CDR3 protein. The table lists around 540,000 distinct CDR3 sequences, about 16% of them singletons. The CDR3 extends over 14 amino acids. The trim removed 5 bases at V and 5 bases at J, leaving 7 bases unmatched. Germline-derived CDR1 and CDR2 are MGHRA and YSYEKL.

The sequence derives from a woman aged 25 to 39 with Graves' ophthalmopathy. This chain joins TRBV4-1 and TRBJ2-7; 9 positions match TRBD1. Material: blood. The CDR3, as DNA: TGCGCCAGCAGCGCCGGACAGGGGAACAACGAGCAGTACTTC. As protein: CASSAGQGNNEQYF.